The rows below give T cell receptor beta chains drawn from one sample of a study of cytotoxic CD8 clonotypes in ibrutinib-treated CLL. The assay was immunoSEQ multiplex PCR, and TCRdb's table has in-frame clones only and misses some. The table has 150,000 to 200,000 clones, around nine tenths seen once. The specimen was PBMCs, collected at disease progression, from a patient treated with ibrutinib. The receptors originated from a human donor with chronic lymphocytic leukemia. CDR3s include the opening cysteine and the closing phenylalanine or tryptophan. D genes are given only for firm matches. Part of the rows lack a size; the others show once, few, many or a class for expanded clones.

V gene,D gene,J gene,clone size,CDR3 DNA,CDR3 protein
TRBV12-2,-,TRBJ1-4,-,TGTGCAAGTCGCTCGCAGACAGTTGTCTGTGCAACTAATGAAAAACTGTTTTTT,CASRSQTVVCATNEKLFF
TRBV9,TRBD1,TRBJ2-7,-,TGTGCCAGCAGTACAGGGGCCTCGACCTACGAGCAGTACTTC,CASSTGASTYEQYF
TRBV6-5,-,TRBJ2-1,once,TGTGCCAGCAGTTACTCTCACGACAGCTCCTACAATGAGCAGTTCTTC,CASSYSHDSSYNEQFF
TRBV6-6,TRBD1,TRBJ1-1,-,TGTGCCAGCAGTTATCAGGGGGCGAACACTGAAGCTTTCTTT,CASSYQGANTEAFF
TRBV19,-,TRBJ2-5,-,TGTGCCAGTAGTCCCCGGACGAGGGACACCCAGTACTTC,CASSPRTRDTQYF
TRBV19,TRBD1,TRBJ1-3,-,TGTGCCAGTAGGGGGTCGGGACAGGGGCCCTCTGGAAACACCATATATTTT,CASRGSGQGPSGNTIYF
TRBV4-1,-,TRBJ2-1,few,TGCGCCAGCAGCCAAGAGCCGGACGGCAATGAGCAGTTCTTC,CASSQEPDGNEQFF
TRBV5-4,-,TRBJ2-1,-,TGTGCCAGCAGCTTGGACCGGCGCCATGAGCAGTTCTTC,CASSLDRRHEQFF
TRBV28,TRBD1,TRBJ2-7,-,TGTGCCAGCAGTTTTGGGGACAGGGGTGGCGAGCAGTACTTC,CASSFGDRGGEQYF
TRBV7-2,TRBD1,TRBJ2-7,-,TGTGCCAGCAGCTCGTCTACGGGACAGGGGACCGAGCAGTACTTC,CASSSSTGQGTEQYF
TRBV30,-,TRBJ1-2,-,TGTGCCTGGAGTGTATTCCAAGGGAGGTTCGGAGGCTACACCTTC,CAWSVFQGRFGGYTF
TRBV7-9,TRBD1,TRBJ1-1,-,TGTGCCAGCAGTCCGGACAGGGAGGCTGAAGCTTTCTTT,CASSPDREAEAFF
TRBV6-5,-,TRBJ2-1,-,TGTGCCAGCCAGCGGGCGGGGAGTAATTACAATGAGCAGTTCTTC,CASQRAGSNYNEQFF
TRBV19,-,TRBJ1-1,once,TGTGCCAGTAGTATAGAAGGGAACCTGAACACTGAAGCTTTCTTT,CASSIEGNLNTEAFF
TRBV6-5,-,TRBJ2-1,-,TGTGCCAGCGGGAGAGGTAATCGAGTCCGCAATGAGCAGTTCTTC,CASGRGNRVRNEQFF
TRBV4-1,-,TRBJ2-7,few,TGCGCCAGCAGACTAGGGGCCGGGCCCTACGAGCAGTACTTC,CASRLGAGPYEQYF
TRBV7-2,-,TRBJ1-2,-,TGTGCCAGCAGCTTAAGGGCGGACGTAAATAACTATGGCTACACCTTC,CASSLRADVNNYGYTF
TRBV10-1,TRBD1,TRBJ1-5,-,TGCGCCAGCATTGCCGACAGGGTCGGTCAGCCCCAGCATTTT,CASIADRVGQPQHF
TRBV9,-,TRBJ1-3,-,TGTGCCAGCAGCGCGCGCCCTCAATTCTCTGGAAACACCATATATTTT,CASSARPQFSGNTIYF
TRBV30,-,TRBJ1-2,-,TGTGCCTGGAGTAGGCAGGGTGTCGACGGCTACACCTTC,CAWSRQGVDGYTF
TRBV27,TRBD1,TRBJ1-2,-,TGTGCCAGCAGCAATGGAGGGGGCGGCTATGGCTACACCTTC,CASSNGGGGYGYTF
TRBV2,TRBD2,TRBJ2-1,once,TGTGCCAGCAGTCCTTCTAGCGGGAGTTTGCATGAGCAGTTCTTC,CASSPSSGSLHEQFF
TRBV29-1,-,TRBJ1-3,-,TGCAGCGTTTTTCTAGGCGGCTCTGGAAACACCATATATTTT,CSVFLGGSGNTIYF
TRBV19,TRBD1,TRBJ1-2,-,TGTGCCAGTAGCCAAGGACAGGGGGGTTTTAACTATGGCTACACCTTC,CASSQGQGGFNYGYTF
TRBV11-2,TRBD1,TRBJ2-7,-,TGTGCCAGCAGCTTAGAATCAACCAGGACAGGCCACGAGCAGTACTTC,CASSLESTRTGHEQYF
TRBV9,-,TRBJ2-1,once,TGTGCCAGCAGCGTAGGAGTGGCAGGGAGACATGAGCAGTTCTTC,CASSVGVAGRHEQFF
TRBV7-3,-,TRBJ2-3,-,TGTGCCAGCAGCTCGATAAGCGCAGATACGCAGTATTTT,CASSSISADTQYF
TRBV29-1,TRBD2,TRBJ2-3,-,TGCAGCGTTGCGGCTAGCGGGAACACAGATACGCAGTATTTT,CSVAASGNTDTQYF
TRBV18,-,TRBJ2-7,-,TGTGCCAGCTCCCAGGACATCACCTACGAGCAGTACTTC,CASSQDITYEQYF
TRBV19,-,TRBJ2-3,-,TGTGCCAGTAGTATCGGGGACTGGGGAAGCACAGATACGCAGTATTTT,CASSIGDWGSTDTQYF
TRBV30,-,TRBJ1-2,once,TGTGCCTGGAGTGTCGGGACGGGGGCGAACTATGGCTACACCTTC,CAWSVGTGANYGYTF
TRBV11-3,TRBD2,TRBJ2-3,-,TGTGCCAGCAGCTTACTGGCGGGAGGGCCTGTTGATACGCAGTATTTT,CASSLLAGGPVDTQYF
TRBV19,TRBD1,TRBJ2-1,-,TGTGCCAGTAAGGTAGACGACTCATCTGGGACAGACAATGAGCAGTTCTTC,CASKVDDSSGTDNEQFF
TRBV27,-,TRBJ2-1,-,TGTGCCACCACTTCCTACAATGAGCAGTTCTTC,CATTSYNEQFF
TRBV5-1,-,TRBJ2-2,-,TGCGCCAGCAGCTTGGTGGGGTTTTCGAACACCGGGGAGCTGTTTTTT,CASSLVGFSNTGELFF
TRBV19,-,TRBJ1-3,-,TGTGCCAGTAGTAGACAGGCAACCTACTCTGGAAACACCATATATTTT,CASSRQATYSGNTIYF
TRBV6-1,TRBD2,TRBJ2-7,-,TGTGCCAGCAGTGCCCCCGGGGGGTCCGAGCAGTACTTC,CASSAPGGSEQYF
TRBV5-6,TRBD2,TRBJ2-3,once,TGTGCCAGCAGCTTACTAGCGGGGGACACAGATACGCAGTATTTT,CASSLLAGDTDTQYF
TRBV21-1,-,TRBJ1-2,-,TGTGCCAGCACTACTCTGGTGGGGGCGGGCTACACCTTC,CASTTLVGAGYTF
TRBV28,-,TRBJ1-2,-,TGTGCCAGCAGAGTCTCCCGGGGGGCTAACTATGGCTACACCTTC,CASRVSRGANYGYTF
TRBV18,TRBD1,TRBJ2-3,-,TGTGCCAGCTCAAAGATCCGGGACAGGAGCACAGATACGCAGTATTTT,CASSKIRDRSTDTQYF
TRBV5-6,-,TRBJ2-3,-,TGTGCCAGCAGCTTGAGGGTCAGAGGGTTGAGACGCACAGATACGCAGTATTTT,CASSLRVRGLRRTDTQYF
TRBV5-8,TRBD1,TRBJ1-2,-,TGTGCCAGCAGCTTGGAGGTATCGTCCGGGACAGGGCTCTATGGCTACACCTTC,CASSLEVSSGTGLYGYTF
TRBV5-4,-,TRBJ2-3,-,TGTGCCAGCACGCCCTGGGGCACAGATACGCAGTATTTT,CASTPWGTDTQYF
TRBV27,TRBD2,TRBJ2-1,-,TGTGCCAGCAGCCTAGCGGGAGGGCTATCCTACAATGAGCAGTTCTTC,CASSLAGGLSYNEQFF
TRBV10-3,-,TRBJ1-2,few,TGTGCCATCAGTGAGTCTCAGGGGTGGTACTATGGCTACACCTTC,CAISESQGWYYGYTF
TRBV28,-,TRBJ1-1,-,TGTGCCAGCGGCCGCGGACGGGTGAACACTGAAGCTTTCTTT,CASGRGRVNTEAFF
TRBV18,-,TRBJ2-5,-,TGTGCCAGCTCAACGGGACGGCCAAAAGAGACCCAGTACTTC,CASSTGRPKETQYF
TRBV19,-,TRBJ1-1,-,TGTGCCAGTAGTATAGGAGGTGTAATCCTCCGGGGCACTGAAGCTTTCTTT,CASSIGGVILRGTEAFF
TRBV5-1,TRBD2,TRBJ2-6,once,TGCGCCCGCAGCGCGGCGGGGGGGGCCTCCTCTGGGGCCAACGTCCTGACTTTC,CARSAAGGASSGANVLTF
TRBV5-5,-,TRBJ1-2,-,TGTGCCAGCAGCTTTCGCGCAGAGAACTATGGCTACACCTTC,CASSFRAENYGYTF
TRBV2,TRBD2,TRBJ2-1,-,TGTGCCAGCAGCTTAGGACTAGCGAAGACCTACAATGAGCAGTTCTTC,CASSLGLAKTYNEQFF
TRBV7-9,-,TRBJ1-1,-,TGTGCCAGCAGCCCCCCGAGCGGAGCTTTCTTT,CASSPPSGAFF
TRBV2,TRBD2,TRBJ2-3,-,TGTGCCAGCAGGGGACTAGCGGGAGGGCTCACAGATACGCAGTATTTT,CASRGLAGGLTDTQYF